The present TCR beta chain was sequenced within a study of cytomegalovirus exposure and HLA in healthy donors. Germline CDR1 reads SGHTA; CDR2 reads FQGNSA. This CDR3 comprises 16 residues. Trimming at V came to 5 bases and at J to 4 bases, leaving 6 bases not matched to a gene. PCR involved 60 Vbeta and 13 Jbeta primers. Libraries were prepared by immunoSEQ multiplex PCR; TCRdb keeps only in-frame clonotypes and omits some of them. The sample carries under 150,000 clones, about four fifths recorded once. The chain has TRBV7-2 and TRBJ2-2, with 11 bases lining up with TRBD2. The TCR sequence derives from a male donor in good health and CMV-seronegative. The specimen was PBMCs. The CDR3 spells CASSTALAGGTGELFF. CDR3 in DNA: TGTGCCAGCAGCACCGCGCTAGCGGGAGGCACCGGGGAGCTGTTTTTT.